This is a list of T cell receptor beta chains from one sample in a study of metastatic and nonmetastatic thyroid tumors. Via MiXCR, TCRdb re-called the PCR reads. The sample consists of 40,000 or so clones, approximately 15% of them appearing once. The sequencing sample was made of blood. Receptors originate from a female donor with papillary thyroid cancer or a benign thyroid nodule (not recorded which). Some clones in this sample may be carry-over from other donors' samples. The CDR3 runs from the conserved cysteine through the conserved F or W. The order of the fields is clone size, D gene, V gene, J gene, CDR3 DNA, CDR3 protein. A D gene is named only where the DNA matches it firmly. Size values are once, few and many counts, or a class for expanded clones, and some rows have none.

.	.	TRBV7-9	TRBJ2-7	TGTGCCAGCAGCGGGGGTGGGGACCAATACGAGCAGTATTTC	CASSGGGDQYEQYF
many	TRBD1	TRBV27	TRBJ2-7	TGTGCCGCCCGACTAGGGACAGGGGACTCCTACGAGCAGTACTTC	CAARLGTGDSYEQYF
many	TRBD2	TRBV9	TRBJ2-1	TGTGCCAGCAGCGTGCGGGGGGCCGTTGAGCAGTTCTTC	CASSVRGAVEQFF
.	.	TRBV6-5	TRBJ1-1	TGTGCCAGCAGTTCGTCTACTGAAGCTTTCTTT	CASSSSTEAFF
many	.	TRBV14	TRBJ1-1	TGTGCCAGCAGCCAACAACGGGGAACTGAAGCTTTCTTT	CASSQQRGTEAFF
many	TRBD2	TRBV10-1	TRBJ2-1	TGCGCCAGCAGCGAGTCAGCGGGAGGGCCCAATGAGCAGTTCTTC	CASSESAGGPNEQFF
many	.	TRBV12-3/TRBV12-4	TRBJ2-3	TGTGCCAGCAGTTTAGCAGTCTACACAGATACGCAGTATTTT	CASSLAVYTDTQYF
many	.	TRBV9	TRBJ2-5	TGTGCCAGCAGCGCGAGGGAGACCCAGTACTTC	CASSARETQYF
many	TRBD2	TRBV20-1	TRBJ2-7	TGCAGTGCTAGAGTAGCGGGGATAGAAGCCTACGAGCAGTACTTC	CSARVAGIEAYEQYF
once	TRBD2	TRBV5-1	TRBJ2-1	TGCGCCAGCAGCTTTAGCGGGGGCACCGTGGGCGAGCAGTTCTTC	CASSFSGGTVGEQFF